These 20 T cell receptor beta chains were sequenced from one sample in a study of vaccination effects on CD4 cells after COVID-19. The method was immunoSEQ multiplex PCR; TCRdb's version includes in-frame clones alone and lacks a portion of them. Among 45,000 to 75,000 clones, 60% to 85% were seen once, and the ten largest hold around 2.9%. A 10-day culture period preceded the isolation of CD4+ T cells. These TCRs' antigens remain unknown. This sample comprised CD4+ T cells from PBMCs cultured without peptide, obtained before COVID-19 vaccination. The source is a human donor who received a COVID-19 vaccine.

The CDR3 here is CASSFARTDYYGYTF. In nucleotides, the CDR3 is TGTGCCAGCAGTTTCGCCCGGACGGATTACTATGGCTACACCTTC. The chain carries TRBV7-2 and TRBJ1-2; D gene ambiguous. Trimming cost V 6 bases and J 3 bases, with 17 bases left between them. The CDR3 runs to 15 residues. CDR1 is SGHTA and CDR2 is FQGNSA in the germline V gene.

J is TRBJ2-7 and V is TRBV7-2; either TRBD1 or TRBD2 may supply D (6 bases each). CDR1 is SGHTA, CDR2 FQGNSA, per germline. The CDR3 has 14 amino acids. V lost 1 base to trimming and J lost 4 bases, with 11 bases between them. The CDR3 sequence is CASSLGGGMYEQYV. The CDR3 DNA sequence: TGTGCCAGCAGCTTAGGAGGGGGGATGTACGAGCAGTACGTC.

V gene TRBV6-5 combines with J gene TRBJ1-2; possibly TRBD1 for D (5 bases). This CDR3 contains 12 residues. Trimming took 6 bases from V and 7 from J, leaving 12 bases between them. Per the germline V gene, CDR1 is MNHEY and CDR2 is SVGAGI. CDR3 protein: CASSGGGSGYTF. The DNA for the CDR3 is TGTGCCAGCAGCGGGGGAGGTTCTGGCTACACCTTC.

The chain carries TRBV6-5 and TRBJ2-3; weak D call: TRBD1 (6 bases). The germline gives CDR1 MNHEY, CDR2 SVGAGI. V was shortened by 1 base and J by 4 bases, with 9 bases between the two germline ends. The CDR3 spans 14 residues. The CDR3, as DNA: TGTGCCAGCAGTTACTGGGGGCGTCCAGATACGCAGTATTTT. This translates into CASSYWGRPDTQYF.

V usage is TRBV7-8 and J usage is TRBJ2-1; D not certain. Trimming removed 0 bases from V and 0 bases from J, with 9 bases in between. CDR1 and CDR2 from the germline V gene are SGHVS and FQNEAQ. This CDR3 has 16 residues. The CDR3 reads CASSLAGKSSYNEQFF. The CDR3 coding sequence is TGTGCCAGCAGCTTAGCGGGCAAAAGCTCCTACAATGAGCAGTTCTTC.

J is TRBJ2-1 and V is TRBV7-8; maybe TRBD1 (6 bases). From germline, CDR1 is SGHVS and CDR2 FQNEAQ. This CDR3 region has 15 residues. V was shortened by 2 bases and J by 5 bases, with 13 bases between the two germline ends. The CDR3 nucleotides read TGTGCCAGCAGCTTACTACAGGGACGCAACAATGAGCAGTTCTTC. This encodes CASSLLQGRNNEQFF.

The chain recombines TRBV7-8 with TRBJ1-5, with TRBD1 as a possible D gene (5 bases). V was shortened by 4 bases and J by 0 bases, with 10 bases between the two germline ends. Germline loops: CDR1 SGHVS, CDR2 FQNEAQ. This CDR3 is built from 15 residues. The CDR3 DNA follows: TGTGCCAGCAGCTCGGGGGGGTTTAGCAATCAGCCCCAGCATTTT. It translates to CASSSGGFSNQPQHF.

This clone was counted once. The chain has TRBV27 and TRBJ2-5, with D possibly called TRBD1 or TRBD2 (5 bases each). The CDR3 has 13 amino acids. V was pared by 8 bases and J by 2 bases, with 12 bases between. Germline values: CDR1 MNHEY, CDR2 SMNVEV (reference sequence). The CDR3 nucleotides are TGTGCCAGCCCGGGACGACTGCAAGAGACCCAGTACTTC. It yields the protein CASPGRLQETQYF.

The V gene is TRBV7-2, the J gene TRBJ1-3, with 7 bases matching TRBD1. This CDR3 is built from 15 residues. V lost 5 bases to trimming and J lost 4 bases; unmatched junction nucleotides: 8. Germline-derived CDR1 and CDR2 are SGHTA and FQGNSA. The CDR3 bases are TGTGCCAGCAGCCCACAGGGGATGGGAGGAAACACCATATATTTT. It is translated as CASSPQGMGGNTIYF.

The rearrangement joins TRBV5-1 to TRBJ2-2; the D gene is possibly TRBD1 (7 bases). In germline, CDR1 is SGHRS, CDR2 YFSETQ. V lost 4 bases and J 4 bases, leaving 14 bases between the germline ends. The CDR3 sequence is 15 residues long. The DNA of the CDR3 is TGCGCCAGCAGCGCGGGACAGTACAGCACCGGGGAGCTGTTTTTT. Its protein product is CASSAGQYSTGELFF.

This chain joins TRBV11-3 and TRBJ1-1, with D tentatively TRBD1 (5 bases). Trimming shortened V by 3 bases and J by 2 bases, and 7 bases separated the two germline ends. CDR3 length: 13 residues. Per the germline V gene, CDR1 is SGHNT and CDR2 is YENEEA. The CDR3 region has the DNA TGTGCCAGCAGCTTCGACAGCAACACTGAAGCTTTCTTT. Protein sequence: CASSFDSNTEAFF.

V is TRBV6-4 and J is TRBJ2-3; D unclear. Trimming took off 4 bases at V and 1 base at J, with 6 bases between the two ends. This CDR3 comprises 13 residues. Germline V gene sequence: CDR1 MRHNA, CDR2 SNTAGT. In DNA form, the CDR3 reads TGTGCCAGCAGTGCGGATCGCACAGATACGCAGTATTTT. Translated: CASSADRTDTQYF.

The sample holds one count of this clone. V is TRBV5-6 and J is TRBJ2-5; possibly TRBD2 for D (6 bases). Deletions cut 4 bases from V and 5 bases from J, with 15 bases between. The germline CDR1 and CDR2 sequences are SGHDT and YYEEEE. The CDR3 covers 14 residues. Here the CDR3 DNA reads TGTGCCAGCAGCGGTTTTGGGGCGGGGGAGACCCAGTACTTC. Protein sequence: CASSGFGAGETQYF.

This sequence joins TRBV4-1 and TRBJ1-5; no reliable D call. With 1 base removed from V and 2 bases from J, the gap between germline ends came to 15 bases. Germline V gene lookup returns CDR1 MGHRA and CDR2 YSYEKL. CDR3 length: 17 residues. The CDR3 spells CASSQVLQPDGNQPQHF. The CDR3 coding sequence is TGCGCCAGCAGCCAAGTATTACAGCCGGATGGCAATCAGCCCCAGCATTTT.

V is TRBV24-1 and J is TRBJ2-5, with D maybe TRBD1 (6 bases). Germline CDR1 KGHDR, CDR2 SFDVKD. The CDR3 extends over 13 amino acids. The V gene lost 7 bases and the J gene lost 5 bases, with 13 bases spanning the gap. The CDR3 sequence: CATSRQAGETQYF. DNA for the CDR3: TGTGCCACCAGCCGACAGGCCGGGGAGACCCAGTACTTC.

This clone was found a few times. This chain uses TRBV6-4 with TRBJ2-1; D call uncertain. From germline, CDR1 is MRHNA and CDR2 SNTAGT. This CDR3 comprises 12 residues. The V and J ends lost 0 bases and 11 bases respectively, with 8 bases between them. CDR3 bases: TGTGCCAGCAGTGACTCGAGTTCGAAGCAGTTCTTC. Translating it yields CASSDSSSKQFF.

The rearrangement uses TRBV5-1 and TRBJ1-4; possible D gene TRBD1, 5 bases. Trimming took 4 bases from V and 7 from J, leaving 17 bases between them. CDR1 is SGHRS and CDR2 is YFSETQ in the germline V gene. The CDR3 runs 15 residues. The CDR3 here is CASSGGTSFGEKLFF. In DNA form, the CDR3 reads TGCGCCAGCAGCGGGGGGACTTCGTTTGGTGAAAAACTGTTTTTT. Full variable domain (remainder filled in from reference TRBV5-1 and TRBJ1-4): KAGVTQTPRYLIKTRGQQVTLSCSPISGHRSVSWYQQTPGQGLQFLFEYFSETQRNKGNFPGRFSGRQFSNSRSEMNVSTLELGDSALYLCASSGGTSFGEKLFFGSGTQLSVL.

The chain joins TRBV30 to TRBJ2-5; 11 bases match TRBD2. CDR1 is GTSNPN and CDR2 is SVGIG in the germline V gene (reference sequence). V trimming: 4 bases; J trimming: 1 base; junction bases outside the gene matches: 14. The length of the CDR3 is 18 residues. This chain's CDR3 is CAWIPLPLAGGPQETQYF. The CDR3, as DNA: TGTGCCTGGATCCCTCTCCCCCTAGCGGGGGGCCCCCAAGAGACCCAGTACTTC.

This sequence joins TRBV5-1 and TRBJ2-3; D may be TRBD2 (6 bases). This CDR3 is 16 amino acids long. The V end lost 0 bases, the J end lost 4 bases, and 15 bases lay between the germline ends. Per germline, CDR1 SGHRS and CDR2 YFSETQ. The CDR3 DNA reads TGCGCCAGCAGCTTGGGGGACTTAATGTCCGCAGATACGCAGTATTTT. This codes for CASSLGDLMSADTQYF.

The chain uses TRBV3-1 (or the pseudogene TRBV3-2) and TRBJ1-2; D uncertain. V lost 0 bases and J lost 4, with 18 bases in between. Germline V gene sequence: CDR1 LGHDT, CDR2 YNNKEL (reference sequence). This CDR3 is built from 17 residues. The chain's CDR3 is CASSQDERAYSGYGYTF. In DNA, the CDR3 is TGTGCCAGCAGCCAAGATGAGAGAGCCTATTCGGGCTATGGCTACACCTTC.